The clone carrying this TCR beta chain was seen a single time. These data are taken from a study of blood T cell repertoires in COVID-19. Assay used: immunoSEQ multiplex PCR; TCRdb lists only in-frame clones, some missing. The data show under 200,000 clones, almost 85% seen once. The V segment lost 3 bases and the J segment 4 bases; nucleotides outside the gene matches: 7. The germline V gene encodes CDR1 SEHNR and CDR2 FQNEAQ (reference sequence). The CDR3 runs 17 residues. This clonotype was sampled from a woman older than 75 with COVID-19, enrolled during active disease. Material for sequencing was peripheral blood. This chain links TRBV7-9 with TRBJ2-6; the match to TRBD1 covers 9 bases. CDR3 residues: CASSFQQGAPGANVLTF. In DNA, the CDR3 is TGTGCCAGCAGCTTTCAACAGGGGGCGCCGGGGGCCAACGTCCTGACTTTC.